This entry concerns a single TCR beta chain. Its target is unknown. The data derive from a study of CD8+CD57+ T cells in acquired aplastic anemia. Study at large: Among healthy donors, CD4+ cells averaged approximately 11 million reads. Broader study findings: CD8+ Simpson's diversity showed no significant patient-control difference.

The CDR3 loop spans 13 amino acids. Trimming cost V 5 bases and J 7 bases; bases outside gene matches: 6. The germline V gene encodes CDR1 SGHTA and CDR2 FQGNSA. Profiling of TCR beta VDJ combinations and CDR3 sequences used genomic DNA as template. One entry per CDR3 protein, called by TCRdb with MiXCR from the reads. The table records some 68,000 distinct CDR3 sequences, 45% to 55% of them present only once. Sequenced input: sorted CD4+, CD8+, or CD8+CD57+ T cells (not recorded which) from PBMCs. The sequence derives from a human donor in good health, serving as a control. This sequence joins TRBV7-2 and TRBJ2-7, with 9 bases matching TRBD2. CDR3 DNA sequence: TGTGCCAGCAGCCTCATCGGACTAGCGGAGCAGTACTTC. Residues: CASSLIGLAEQYF.